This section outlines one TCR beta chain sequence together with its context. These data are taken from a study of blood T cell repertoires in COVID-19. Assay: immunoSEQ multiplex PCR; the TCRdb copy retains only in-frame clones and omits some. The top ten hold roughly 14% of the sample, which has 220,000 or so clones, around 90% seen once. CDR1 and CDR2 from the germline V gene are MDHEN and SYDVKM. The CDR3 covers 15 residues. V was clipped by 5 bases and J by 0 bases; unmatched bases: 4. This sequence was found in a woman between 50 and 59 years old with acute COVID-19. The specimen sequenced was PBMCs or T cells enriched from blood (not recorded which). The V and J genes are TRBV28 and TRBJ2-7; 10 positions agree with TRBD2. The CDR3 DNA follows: TGTGCCAGCAGTCATAGCGGGAGGAGCTCCTACGAGCAGTACTTC. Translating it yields CASSHSGRSSYEQYF.